This note documents a single T cell receptor beta chain sequence. No antigen is known for it. TCR beta CDR3 region amplification was performed from RNA transcripts. An initial round of RT-PCR targeting the TCR CDR3 relied on the HTBI primer set. TCRdb ran MiXCR on the multiplex PCR reads and lists one entry per CDR3 protein. Altogether a few hundred thousand distinct CDR3 sequences are present, roughly 13% being singletons, with the ten largest covering 5.3%. The data stem from a study of T cells in Graves' hyperthyroidism and ophthalmopathy. As for the study in general: Any treatment followed the collection of peripheral blood at initial diagnosis.

Study-wide points: Blood samples included most of the expanded thyroid clonotypes exceeding 0.001.

Thyroid ultrasound, orbital computed tomography, clinical symptoms, and serum thyroxine and TRAb underpinned diagnoses. The sample taken for sequencing was blood. The receptor comes from a woman aged 18-29 years with Graves' hyperthyroidism.

The CDR3: CASSLLGGTPEAFF. CDR3 nucleotide sequence: TGTGCCAGCAGCTTGTTGGGGGGTACCCCTGAAGCTTTCTTT. V usage is TRBV5-4 and J usage is TRBJ1-1, with a possible D match to TRBD1 (5 bases). Germline values: CDR1 SGHNT, CDR2 YYREEE (reference sequence). The CDR3 has 14 amino acids. Between the trimmed V and J ends, which lost 1 base and 6 bases, there was a span of 13 bases.